This is a list of T cell receptor beta chains from one sample in a study of Ad26.COV2.S vaccination and SARS-CoV-2 variants. The repertoire was sequenced with immunoSEQ multiplex PCR; TCRdb's copy has only in-frame clones and lacks some. The sample lists approximately 420,000 clones; 70% to 90% were seen once. This sample comprised peripheral blood, obtained in a trial of Ad26.COV2.S vaccine versus placebo. The origin of the receptors is a person aged 18-60 years who received the Ad26.COV2.S COVID-19 vaccine or a placebo. The CDR3 runs from the conserved cysteine through the conserved F or W. A D gene is named only where the DNA matches it firmly. Size is omitted from some rows. Given values are once, few, many or a class for expanded clones.

clone_size j_call cdr3_length d_call v_call cdr3_aa cdr3_nt
few TRBJ1-2 16 . TRBV13 CASSLKSQGTNYGYTF TGTGCCAGCAGCTTGAAGTCCCAGGGCACCAACTATGGCTACACCTTC
. TRBJ2-5 16 . TRBV5-1 CASSLGDPNVQETQYF TGCGCCAGCAGCCTCGGGGATCCTAATGTTCAAGAGACCCAGTACTTC
. TRBJ2-7 11 . TRBV6-5 CASTGLYEQYF TGTGCCAGCACGGGCCTCTACGAGCAGTACTTC
. TRBJ1-2 11 . TRBV2 CASSGTASYTF TGTGCCAGCAGTGGGACGGCCTCTTACACCTTC
. TRBJ2-7 16 TRBD1 TRBV11-3 CASSPRDRANFHEQYF TGTGCCAGCAGCCCCCGGGACAGGGCGAATTTCCACGAGCAGTACTTC
few TRBJ1-6 17 TRBD1 TRBV7-9 CASSLELRQGHNSPLHF TGTGCCAGCAGCTTAGAACTCCGACAGGGTCATAATTCACCCCTCCACTTT
. TRBJ1-4 15 . TRBV4-3 CASSQGGATNEKLFF TGCGCCAGCAGCCAAGGAGGGGCAACTAATGAAAAACTGTTTTTT
once TRBJ2-5 14 . TRBV5-6 CASSVQGWGETQYF TGTGCCAGCAGCGTTCAGGGTTGGGGAGAGACCCAGTACTTC
once TRBJ2-4 14 TRBD2 TRBV7-2 CASSPTGGRYIQYF TGTGCCAGCAGCCCTACGGGGGGGCGGTACATTCAGTACTTC
. TRBJ1-3 15 . TRBV11-2 CASSPGISSGNTIYF TGTGCCAGCAGCCCCGGAATTAGCTCTGGAAACACCATATATTTT
. TRBJ1-5 14 TRBD1 TRBV28 CASRGTGGYQPQHF TGTGCCAGCAGGGGGACAGGGGGCTACCAGCCCCAGCATTTT
. TRBJ2-3 13 . TRBV18 CASSPYTGDTQYF TGTGCCAGCTCACCATATACGGGAGATACGCAGTATTTT
. TRBJ2-7 12 . TRBV30 CAWSPQGYEQYF TGTGCCTGGAGTCCACAGGGCTACGAGCAGTACTTC
. TRBJ2-5 15 TRBD2 TRBV9 CASSVGPSGQETQYF TGTGCCAGCAGCGTAGGACCTAGCGGACAAGAGACCCAGTACTTC
. TRBJ1-3 16 . TRBV3-1/TRBV3-2 CASSQNGLISGNTIYF TGTGCCAGCAGCCAAAACGGACTGATCTCTGGAAACACCATATATTTT
. TRBJ1-1 12 . TRBV30 CAWSLGNTEAFF TGTGCCTGGAGTTTAGGGAACACTGAAGCTTTCTTT
. TRBJ2-5 17 TRBD2 TRBV6-2/TRBV6-3 CASSYSLAGGFQETQYF TGTGCCAGCAGTTACTCACTAGCGGGGGGCTTTCAAGAGACCCAGTACTTC
. TRBJ2-1 17 TRBD2 TRBV15 CATSRDGGTSSYNEQFF TGTGCCACCAGCAGAGATGGAGGGACTAGTTCCTACAATGAGCAGTTCTTC
. TRBJ2-7 12 . TRBV29-1 CSVDSDAGEQYF TGCAGCGTTGATAGTGACGCTGGCGAGCAGTACTTC
. TRBJ2-2 14 . TRBV6-5 CASLGQGDTGELFF TGTGCCAGCCTCGGGCAGGGCGACACCGGGGAGCTGTTTTTT
. TRBJ2-5 17 . TRBV4-1 CASSQDRGSLYQETQYF TGCGCCAGCAGCCAAGATAGGGGGAGCCTCTACCAAGAGACCCAGTACTTC
. TRBJ1-2 12 . TRBV7-2 CASSSPRGGYTF TGTGCCAGCAGCTCACCCCGGGGAGGCTACACCTTC
. TRBJ1-4 14 . TRBV2 CASRAGVRDEKLFF TGTGCCAGCAGAGCGGGAGTTCGAGATGAAAAACTGTTTTTT
few TRBJ1-1 17 TRBD1 TRBV7-6 CASSLDRGLTEHTEAFF TGTGCCAGCAGCCTGGACAGGGGGCTTACTGAACACACTGAAGCTTTCTTT
. TRBJ1-2 15 . TRBV6-4 CASSDSAGSNYGYTF TGTGCCAGCAGTGACTCGGCAGGGAGTAACTATGGCTACACCTTC
. TRBJ1-2 13 . TRBV6-5 CASSRTENYGYTF TGTGCCAGCAGTAGAACAGAGAACTATGGCTACACCTTC
. TRBJ2-3 16 TRBD2 TRBV19 CASSTPAGASGDTQYF TGTGCCAGTAGTACTCCAGCGGGGGCGTCGGGAGATACGCAGTATTTT
few TRBJ2-7 17 TRBD2 TRBV7-2 CASSVTGGGGGSYEQYF TGTGCCAGCAGCGTTACGGGAGGTGGGGGTGGCTCCTACGAGCAGTACTTC
. TRBJ1-1 14 TRBD1 TRBV7-6 CASSLVDRGTEAFF TGTGCCAGCAGCTTAGTAGACAGGGGCACTGAAGCTTTCTTT
. TRBJ2-7 13 TRBD1 TRBV10-2 CASSPTGAYEQYF TGCGCCAGCAGTCCCACAGGGGCCTACGAGCAGTACTTC
. TRBJ2-5 13 . TRBV12-3/TRBV12-4 CASSSGLKETQYF TGTGCCAGCAGTTCCGGGTTGAAAGAGACCCAGTACTTC